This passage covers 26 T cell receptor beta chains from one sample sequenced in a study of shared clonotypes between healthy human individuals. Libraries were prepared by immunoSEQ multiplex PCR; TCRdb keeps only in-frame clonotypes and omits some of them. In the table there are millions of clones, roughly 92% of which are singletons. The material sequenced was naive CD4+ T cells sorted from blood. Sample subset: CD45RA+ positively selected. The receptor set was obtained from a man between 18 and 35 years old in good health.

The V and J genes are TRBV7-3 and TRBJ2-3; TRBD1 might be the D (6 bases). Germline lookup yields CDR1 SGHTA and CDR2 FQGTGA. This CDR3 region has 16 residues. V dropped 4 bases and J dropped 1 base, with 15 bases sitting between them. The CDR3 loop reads CASSSLRTAGTDTQYF. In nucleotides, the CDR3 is TGTGCCAGCAGCTCTCTACGGACAGCGGGCACAGATACGCAGTATTTT.

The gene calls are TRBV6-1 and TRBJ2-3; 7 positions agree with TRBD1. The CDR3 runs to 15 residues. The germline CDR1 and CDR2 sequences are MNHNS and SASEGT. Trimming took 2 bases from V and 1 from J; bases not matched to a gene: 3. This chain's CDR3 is CASSEFGQGTDTQYF. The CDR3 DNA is TGTGCCAGCAGTGAATTCGGACAGGGCACAGATACGCAGTATTTT.

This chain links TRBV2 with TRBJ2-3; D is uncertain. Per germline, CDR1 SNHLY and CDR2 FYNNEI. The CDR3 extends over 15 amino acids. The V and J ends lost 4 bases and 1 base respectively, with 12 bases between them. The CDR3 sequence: CASSVGRSGTDTQYF. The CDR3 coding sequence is TGTGCCAGCAGTGTCGGGCGAAGTGGCACAGATACGCAGTATTTT.

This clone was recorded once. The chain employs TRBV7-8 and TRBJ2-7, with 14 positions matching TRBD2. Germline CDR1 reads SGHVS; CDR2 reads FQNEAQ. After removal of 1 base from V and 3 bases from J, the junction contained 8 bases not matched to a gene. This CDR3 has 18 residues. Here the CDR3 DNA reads TGTGCCAGCAGCTTAGGGGGGACTAGCGGGAGAAAGAACTACGAGCAGTACTTC. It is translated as CASSLGGTSGRKNYEQYF.

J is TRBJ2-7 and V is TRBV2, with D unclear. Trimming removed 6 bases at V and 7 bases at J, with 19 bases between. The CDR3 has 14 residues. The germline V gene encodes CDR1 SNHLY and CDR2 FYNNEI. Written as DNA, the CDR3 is TGTGCCAGCAGCCCCTGGCAGCGCCTAGGGGAGCAGTACTTC. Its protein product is CASSPWQRLGEQYF.

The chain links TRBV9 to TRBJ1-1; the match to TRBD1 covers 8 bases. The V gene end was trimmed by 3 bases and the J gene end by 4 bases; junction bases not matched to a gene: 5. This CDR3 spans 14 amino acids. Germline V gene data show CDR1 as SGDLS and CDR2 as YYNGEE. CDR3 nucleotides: TGTGCCAGCAGCGCCCAGGGGGCGCGCACTGAAGCTTTCTTT. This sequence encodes CASSAQGARTEAFF.

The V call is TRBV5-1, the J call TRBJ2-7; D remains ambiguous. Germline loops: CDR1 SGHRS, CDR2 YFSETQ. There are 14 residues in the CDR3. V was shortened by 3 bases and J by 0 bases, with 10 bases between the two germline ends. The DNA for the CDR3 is TGCGCCAGCAGCTCGTCCGACGGCTCCTACGAGCAGTACTTC. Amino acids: CASSSSDGSYEQYF.

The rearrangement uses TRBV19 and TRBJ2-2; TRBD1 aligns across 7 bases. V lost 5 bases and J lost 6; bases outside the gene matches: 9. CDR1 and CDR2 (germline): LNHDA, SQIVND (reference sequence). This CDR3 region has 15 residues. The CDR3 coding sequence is TGTGCCAGTAGTTTTCCGGGACAGATCGCCGGGGAGCTGTTTTTT. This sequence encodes CASSFPGQIAGELFF.

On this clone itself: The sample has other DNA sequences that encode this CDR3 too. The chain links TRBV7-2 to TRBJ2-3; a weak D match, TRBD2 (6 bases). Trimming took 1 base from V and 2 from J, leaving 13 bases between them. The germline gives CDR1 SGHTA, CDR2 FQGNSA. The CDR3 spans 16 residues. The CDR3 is CASSLGGAGPTDTQYF. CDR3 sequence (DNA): TGTGCCAGCAGCTTAGGAGGAGCGGGCCCCACAGATACGCAGTATTTT.

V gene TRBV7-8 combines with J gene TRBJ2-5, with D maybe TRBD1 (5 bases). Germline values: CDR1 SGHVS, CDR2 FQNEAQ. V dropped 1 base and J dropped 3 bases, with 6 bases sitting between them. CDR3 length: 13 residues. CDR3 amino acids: CASSLEGEETQYF. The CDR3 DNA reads TGTGCCAGCAGCTTAGAAGGGGAAGAGACCCAGTACTTC. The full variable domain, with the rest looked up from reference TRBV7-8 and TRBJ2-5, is GAGVSQSPRYKVAKRGQDVALRCDPISGHVSLFWYQQALGQGPEFLTYFQNEAQLDKSGLPSDRFFAERPEGSVSTLKIQRTQQEDSAVYLCASSLEGEETQYFGPGTRLLVL.

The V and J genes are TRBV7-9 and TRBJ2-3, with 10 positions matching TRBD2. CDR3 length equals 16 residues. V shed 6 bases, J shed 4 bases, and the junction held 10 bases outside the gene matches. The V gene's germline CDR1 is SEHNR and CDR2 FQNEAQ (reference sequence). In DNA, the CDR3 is TGTGCCAGCAGAGCCCAGCGGGAGGGGGGCGCAGATACGCAGTATTTT. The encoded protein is CASRAQREGGADTQYF.

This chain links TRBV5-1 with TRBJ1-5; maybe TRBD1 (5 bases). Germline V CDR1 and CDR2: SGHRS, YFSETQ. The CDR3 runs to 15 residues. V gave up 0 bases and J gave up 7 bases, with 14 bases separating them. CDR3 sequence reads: CASSLAGEGWQPQHF. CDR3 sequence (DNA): TGCGCCAGCAGCTTGGCCGGGGAGGGGTGGCAGCCCCAGCATTTT.

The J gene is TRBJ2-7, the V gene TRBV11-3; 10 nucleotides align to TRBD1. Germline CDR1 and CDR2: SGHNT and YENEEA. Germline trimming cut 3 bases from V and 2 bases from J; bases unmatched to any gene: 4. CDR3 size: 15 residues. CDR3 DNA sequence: TGTGCCAGCAGCTTCGCCGGGACAGGGGCCTACGAGCAGTACTTC. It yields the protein CASSFAGTGAYEQYF.

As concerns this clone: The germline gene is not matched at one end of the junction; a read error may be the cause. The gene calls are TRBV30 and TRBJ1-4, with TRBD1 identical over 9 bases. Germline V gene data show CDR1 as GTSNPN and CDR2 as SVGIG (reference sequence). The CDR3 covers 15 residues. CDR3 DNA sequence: TGTGCCTGGAGTGGTAAACAGGGGGCTAAAGAAAAACTGTTTTTT. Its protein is CAWSGKQGAKEKLFF. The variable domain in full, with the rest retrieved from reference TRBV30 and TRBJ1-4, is SQTIHQWPATLVQPVGSPLSLECTVEGTSNPNLYWYRQAAGRGLQLLFYSVGIGQISSEVPQNLSASRPQDRQFILSSKKLLLSDSGFYLCAWSGKQGAKEKLFFGSGTQLSVL.

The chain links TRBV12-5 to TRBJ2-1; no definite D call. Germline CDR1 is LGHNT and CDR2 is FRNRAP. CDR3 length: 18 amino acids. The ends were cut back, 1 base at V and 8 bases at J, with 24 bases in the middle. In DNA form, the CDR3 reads TGTGCTAGTGGTTTGGCATACCCGGCCAGCCCCGAAGGCGATGAGCAGTTCTTC. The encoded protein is CASGLAYPASPEGDEQFF.

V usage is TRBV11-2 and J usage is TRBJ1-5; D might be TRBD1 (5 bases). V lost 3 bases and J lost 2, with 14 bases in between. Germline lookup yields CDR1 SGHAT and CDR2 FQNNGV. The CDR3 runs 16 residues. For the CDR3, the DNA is TGTGCCAGCAGCTTTCAGGGAGGGGTCGGCAATCAGCCCCAGCATTTT. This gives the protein CASSFQGGVGNQPQHF.

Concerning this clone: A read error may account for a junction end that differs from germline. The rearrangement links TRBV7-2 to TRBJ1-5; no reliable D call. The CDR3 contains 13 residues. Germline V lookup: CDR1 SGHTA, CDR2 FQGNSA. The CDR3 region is CASTLGVGQPQHF. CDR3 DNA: TGTGCCAGCACCTTAGGAGTTGGGCAGCCCCAGCATTTT.

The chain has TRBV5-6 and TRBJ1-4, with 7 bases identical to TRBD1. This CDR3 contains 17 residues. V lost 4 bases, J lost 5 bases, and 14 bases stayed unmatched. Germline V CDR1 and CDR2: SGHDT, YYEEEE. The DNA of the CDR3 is TGTGCCAGCAGCGCCGACCCCCTAACAGGGGAGAATGAAAAACTGTTTTTT. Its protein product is CASSADPLTGENEKLFF.

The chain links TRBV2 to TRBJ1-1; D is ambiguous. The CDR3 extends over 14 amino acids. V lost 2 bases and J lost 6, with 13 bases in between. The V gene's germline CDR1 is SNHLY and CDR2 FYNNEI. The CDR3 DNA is TGTGCCAGCAGTGAAATGGCCCGGAGGGCTGAAGCTTTCTTT. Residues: CASSEMARRAEAFF.

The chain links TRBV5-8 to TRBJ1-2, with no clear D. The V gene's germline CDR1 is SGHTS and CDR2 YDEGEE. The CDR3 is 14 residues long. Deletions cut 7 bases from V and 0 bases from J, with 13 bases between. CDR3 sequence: CASSAGRSNYGYTF. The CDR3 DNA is TGTGCCAGCTCGGCAGGACGATCTAACTATGGCTACACCTTC.

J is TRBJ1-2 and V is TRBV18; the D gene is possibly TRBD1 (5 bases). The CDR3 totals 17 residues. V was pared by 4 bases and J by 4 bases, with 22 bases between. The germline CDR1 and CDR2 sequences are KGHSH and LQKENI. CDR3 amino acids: CASSRGGGPSPIYGYTF. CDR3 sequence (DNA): TGTGCCAGCTCACGGGGCGGCGGACCAAGTCCCATCTATGGCTACACCTTC.

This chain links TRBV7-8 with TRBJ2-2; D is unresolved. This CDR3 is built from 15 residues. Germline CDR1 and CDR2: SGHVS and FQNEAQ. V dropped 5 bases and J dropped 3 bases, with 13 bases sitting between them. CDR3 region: CASSLNYGYTGELFF. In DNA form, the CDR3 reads TGTGCCAGCAGCCTCAATTACGGGTACACCGGGGAGCTGTTTTTT.

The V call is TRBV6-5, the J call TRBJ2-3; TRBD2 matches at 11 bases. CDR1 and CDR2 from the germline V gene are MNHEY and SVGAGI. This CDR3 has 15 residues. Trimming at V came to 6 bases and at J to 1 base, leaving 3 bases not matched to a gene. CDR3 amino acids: CASRVAGGGTDTQYF. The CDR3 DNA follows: TGTGCCAGCAGGGTAGCGGGAGGGGGCACAGATACGCAGTATTTT.

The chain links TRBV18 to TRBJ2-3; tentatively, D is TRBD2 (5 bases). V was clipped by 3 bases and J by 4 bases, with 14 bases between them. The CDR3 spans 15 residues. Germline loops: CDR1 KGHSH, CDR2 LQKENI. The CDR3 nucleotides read TGTGCCAGCTCACCCGGGGATGTAGTTCCAGATACGCAGTATTTT. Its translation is CASSPGDVVPDTQYF.

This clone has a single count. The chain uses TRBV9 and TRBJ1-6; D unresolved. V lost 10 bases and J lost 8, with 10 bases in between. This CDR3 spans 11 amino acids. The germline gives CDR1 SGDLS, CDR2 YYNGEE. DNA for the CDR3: TGTGCCGGCCACCCCCATTCACCCCTCCACTTT. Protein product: CAGHPHSPLHF.

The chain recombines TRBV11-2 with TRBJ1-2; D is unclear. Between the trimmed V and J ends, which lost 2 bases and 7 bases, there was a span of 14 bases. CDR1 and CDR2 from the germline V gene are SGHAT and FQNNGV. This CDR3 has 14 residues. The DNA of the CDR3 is TGTGCCAGCAGCTTAAGCACAACCGGCGGTGGCTACACCTTC. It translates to CASSLSTTGGGYTF. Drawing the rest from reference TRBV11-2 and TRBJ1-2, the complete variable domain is EAGVAQSPRYKIIEKRQSVAFWCNPISGHATLYWYQQILGQGPKLLIQFQNNGVVDDSQLPKDRFSAERLKGVDSTLKIQPAKLEDSAVYLCASSLSTTGGGYTFGSGTRLTVV.